This TCR beta chain stems from a study of T cells in women clearing cervical HPV infection. The germline CDR1 and CDR2 sequences are SGHRS and YFSETQ. The CDR3 loop spans 16 amino acids. V gave up 1 base and J gave up 6 bases; unmatched junction bases: 8. Some clones are missing from TCRdb's copy, which holds only in-frame ones; the method was immunoSEQ multiplex PCR. Its listing shows around 19,000 clones. On this clone: Its specificity is unknown. The read falls 3 residues short of the CDR3 end, and the missing part is taken from the germline J gene.

Points from the study as a whole: Each sample's T-cell count was unknown, possibly confounding richness.

The chain joins TRBV5-1 to TRBJ2-3; 10 bases fit TRBD2. The clonotype was recovered from a woman between 18 and 70 years old with a cervical HPV16 infection that either progressed to CIN3+ or cleared (not recorded which). The source material was blood buffy coat. The DNA read from the CDR3 is TGCGCCAGCAGCTTGAGGGCTAGCGGGAGTACCGATACG. Encoded protein: CASSLRASGSTDT. The full CDR3 is CASSLRASGSTDTQYF.